This T cell receptor (beta chain) was recovered during a study of blood T cells in healthy people across ages. Broader study findings: Because sorting was not performed, PBMCs prevented conclusive naive versus antigen-experienced comparison. Diversity estimates from one million T cells were considered underestimates. CMV status of donors was unknown, possibly confounding expanded clonotype changes.

Then a second PCR, running roughly 6 to 12 cycles, was carried out with a sample-barcoded 5' primer and a J-beta primer mix. TCRdb reprocessed the 5' RACE reads with MiXCR, giving one entry per CDR3 protein. Of around 990,000 distinct CDR3 sequences listed, roughly a quarter were seen once; the top ten hold about 0.8%. This clonotype has a handful of counts. Its matching antigen is unknown. The V end was cut by 8 bases, the J end by 6 bases, with 10 bases between. This CDR3 contains 11 residues. Per the germline V gene, CDR1 is MNHEY and CDR2 is SVGAGI. These data were also reused for a study on T cells of mothers and their children. That paper notes: No T cell clones of persistent microchimeric origin were detected.

Sequencing was carried out using blood. This sequence joins TRBV6-5 and TRBJ1-2, with D unresolved. The receptor comes from a girl aged 2-9 years in good health. The CDR3 protein is CASHELDGYTF. DNA of the CDR3: TGTGCCAGCCATGAGCTGGATGGCTACACCTTC.